The 32 T cell receptor beta chains in this list originate from one sample, sequenced in a study of glioma-infiltrating T cells. Using RNA template, CDR3s of TCR alpha and beta were amplified with iRepertoire arm-PCR. TCRdb re-derived calls from the multiplex PCR reads in MiXCR, one entry per CDR3 protein. The profile shows 100,000 to 150,000 distinct CDR3 sequences, more than 20% of them singletons. The sequenced material came from glioma tissue, nonneoplastic brain tissue, or PBMCs (not recorded which). These receptors were obtained from a human donor with low-grade glioma or glioblastoma, undergoing nonglioma brain surgery, or in good health (not recorded which).

There are a few counts of this clonotype. V is TRBV4-1 and J is TRBJ2-1; TRBD2 aligns across 10 bases. The V gene end was trimmed by 4 bases and the J gene end by 7 bases; junction bases not matched to a gene: 10. Germline V gives CDR1 MGHRA, CDR2 YSYEKL. The CDR3 contains 16 residues. The CDR3 nucleotides read TGCGCCAGCAGCCTAACCGAGCGGGGGGGGGGTAATGAGCAGTTCTTC. This translates into CASSLTERGGGNEQFF.

The sample holds many counts of this clonotype. The chain employs TRBV2 and TRBJ1-1; the D is unclear. V was clipped by 5 bases and J by 1 base, with 5 bases between them. Germline loops: CDR1 SNHLY, CDR2 FYNNEI. The CDR3 has 12 amino acids. In DNA, the CDR3 is TGTGCCAGCAGTCCATGGAACACTGAAGCTTTCTTT. Residues: CASSPWNTEAFF.

This chain joins TRBV15 and TRBJ1-2; no clear D gene. Germline V gene data show CDR1 as LNHNV and CDR2 as YYDKDF (reference sequence). V was clipped by 3 bases and J by 2 bases, with 10 bases between them. The CDR3 length is 14 residues. The CDR3 is CATSSPGRNYGYTF. CDR3 bases: TGTGCCACCAGCAGTCCAGGACGGAACTATGGCTACACCTTC. The full variable domain, with the rest looked up from reference TRBV15 and TRBJ1-2, is DAMVIQNPRYQVTQFGKPVTLSCSQTLNHNVMYWYQQKSSQAPKLLFHYYDKDFNNEADTPDNFQSRRPNTSFCFLDIRSPGLGDTAMYLCATSSPGRNYGYTFGSGTRLTVV.

CDR3 in DNA: TGTGCCAGTAACCAGCGGGGGGTAGATACGCAGTATTTT. It codes for CASNQRGVDTQYF. The V call is TRBV19, the J call TRBJ2-3, with TRBD2 matching 9 bases. Germline lookup yields CDR1 LNHDA and CDR2 SQIVND (reference sequence). The CDR3 is 13 amino acids. The V gene end was trimmed by 7 bases and the J gene end by 5 bases; junction bases not matched to a gene: 4.

This clonotype was observed a handful of times. J is TRBJ1-5 and V is TRBV20-1; TRBD1 matches 11 bases. The V and J ends lost 5 bases and 1 base, in that order; junction bases with no gene match: 13. The CDR3 spans 18 residues. Germline assignment: CDR1 DFQATT and CDR2 SNEGSKA (reference sequence). Here the CDR3 DNA reads TGCAGTGCTGCCACCGGGACAGGGGGTCGGGTAAGCAATCAGCCCCAGCATTTT. Residues: CSAATGTGGRVSNQPQHF.

In this sample, this clonotype turned up many times. The V and J genes are TRBV24-1 and TRBJ2-3; 7 bases line up with TRBD1. This CDR3 spans 16 amino acids. The germline CDR1 and CDR2 sequences are KGHDR and SFDVKD. V dropped 2 bases and J dropped 0; count of bases not matched to a gene: 4. CDR3: CATSDSDRASTDTQYF. The CDR3 DNA reads as TGTGCCACCAGTGATTCCGACAGGGCTAGCACAGATACGCAGTATTTT.

As regards this clonotype: At one boundary the junction diverges from the germline segment, which might be a read error. The chain has TRBV7-9 and TRBJ2-1; 9 nucleotides match TRBD2. Germline CDR1 SEHNR, CDR2 FQNEAQ (reference sequence). The CDR3 extends over 16 amino acids. CDR3 amino acids: CASSPPWRGGHYEQVF. The DNA for the CDR3 is TGTGCCAGCAGCCCCCCTTGGCGGGGGGGCCATTATGAGCAGGTCTTC.

Worth noting for this clonotype: It may be a read error: a sequence one base away is much more abundant. V is TRBV27 and J is TRBJ1-2; D may be TRBD1 (6 bases). This CDR3 spans 13 amino acids. The V gene lost 4 bases and the J gene lost 6 bases, with 12 bases spanning the gap. Germline assignment: CDR1 MNHEY and CDR2 SMNVEV (reference sequence). The CDR3 sequence is CASSSRQVDGYTF. CDR3 in DNA: TGTGCCAGCAGTTCTCGACAGGTGGATGGCTACACCTTC.

The chain employs TRBV18 and TRBJ1-5; a possible D gene is TRBD1 (5 bases). The germline V and J ends were trimmed by 3 bases and 7 bases, with 16 bases remaining between them. The length of the CDR3 is 15 residues. Germline V lookup: CDR1 KGHSH, CDR2 LQKENI. CDR3 sequence reads: CASSPAIRGEQPQHF. The CDR3 region has the DNA TGTGCCAGCTCACCTGCAATTCGGGGGGAGCAGCCCCAGCATTTT.

The CDR3 spells CASSLGPGDTQYF. The CDR3 nucleotides read TGTGCCAGCAGTTTAGGGCCGGGAGATACGCAGTATTTT. V gene TRBV27 combines with J gene TRBJ2-3; D is unclear. This CDR3 is 13 amino acids long. The V end was cut by 2 bases, the J end by 5 bases, with 8 bases between. CDR1 and CDR2 (germline): MNHEY, SMNVEV (reference sequence).

Comment on this clonotype: Given a much more abundant clone one base away, this may be a read error. The chain carries TRBV7-9 and TRBJ2-1, with 8 bases aligning to TRBD2. Germline CDR1 is SEHNR and CDR2 is FQNEAQ (reference sequence). CDR3 length equals 15 residues. The CDR3 DNA reads TGTGCCAGCACCAGTAGCGGGGTCTCCTACAATGAGCAGTCCTTC. It specifies CASTSSGVSYNEQSF.

V usage is TRBV7-8 and J usage is TRBJ1-5, with D unclear. The length of the CDR3 is 14 residues. Between the trimmed V and J ends, which lost 5 bases and 6 bases, there was a span of 14 bases. From germline, CDR1 is SGHVS and CDR2 FQNEAQ. The CDR3: CASSPGGEAQPQHF. The CDR3 region has the DNA TGTGCCAGCAGCCCGGGCGGAGAAGCTCAGCCCCAGCATTTT.

This clonotype was detected a few times. The chain joins TRBV3-1 to TRBJ2-3; D remains ambiguous. This CDR3 has 11 residues. The ends were cut back, 1 base at V and 15 bases at J, with 11 bases in the middle. Germline V lookup: CDR1 LGHDT, CDR2 YNNKEL (reference sequence). CDR3 sequence: CASSQVGQSYF. In nucleotides, the CDR3 is TGTGCCAGCAGCCAAGTAGGTCAGAGCTATTTT.

As for this clonotype: Given the absence of the conserved phenylalanine or tryptophan at the CDR3 end, a read error is likely. The V gene is TRBV12-3 or TRBV12-4, the J gene TRBJ1-5; D ambiguous. This CDR3 region has 14 residues. The V gene lost 2 bases and the J gene lost 3 bases, with 8 bases spanning the gap. As DNA, the CDR3 is TGTGCCAGCAGTTTATGGGCCGACAATCAGCCCCAGCATTCT. Amino acids: CASSLWADNQPQHS.

The CDR3 DNA reads TGTGCCAGTAGTCCGAACCGCAGGGCCGGCCAGCCCCAGCATTTT. As protein: CASSPNRRAGQPQHF. The chain is built from TRBV19 and TRBJ1-5; TRBD1 is a possible D gene (5 bases). The CDR3 is 15 residues long. CDR1 and CDR2 from the germline V gene are LNHDA and SQIVND (reference sequence). The V end lost 5 bases, the J end lost 7 bases, and 18 bases lay between the germline ends.

This clonotype was observed a handful of times. Here the CDR3 DNA reads TGTGCCAGCAGTGAAGCGCTGCCTTACGAGCAGTACGTC. It is translated as CASSEALPYEQYV. The gene calls are TRBV6-1 and TRBJ2-7; D is ambiguous. The CDR3 runs to 13 residues. Looked up from germline, CDR1 is MNHNS and CDR2 is SASEGT. V lost 0 bases and J lost 4, with 7 bases in between.

The sample holds many counts of this clonotype. The J gene is TRBJ2-1, the V gene TRBV6-1; 9 nucleotides match TRBD2. This CDR3 is built from 14 residues. Germline-derived CDR1 and CDR2 are MNHNS and SASEGT. The J segment lost 8 bases and the V segment lost 7 bases, leaving 9 bases of the junction unmatched. CDR3 bases: TGTGCCAGCACGGCTGGCGGGGGGGCCGATGAGCAGTTCTTC. Encoded protein: CASTAGGGADEQFF.

This clonotype has at least ten counts. The rearrangement joins TRBV25-1 to TRBJ1-2; TRBD1 matches at 7 bases. This CDR3 has 18 residues. CDR1 is MGHDK, CDR2 SYGVNS, per germline. Trimming removed 1 base from V and 5 bases from J; junction bases left unmatched: 16. CDR3 in DNA: TGTGCCAGCAGTGAATGGGGCAGACAGGGTTTGAAGGGGTATGGCTACACCTTC. It yields the protein CASSEWGRQGLKGYGYTF.

The chain uses TRBV6-1 and TRBJ1-1, with D perhaps matching TRBD1 (5 bases). Germline V gene lookup returns CDR1 MNHNS and CDR2 SASEGT. This CDR3 contains 13 residues. Trimming cost V 6 bases and J 10 bases, with 18 bases left between them. CDR3 loop: CASSTREGVIAFF. In DNA, the CDR3 is TGTGCCAGCAGCACACGAGAAGGGGTCATAGCTTTCTTT.

Note on this clonotype: One junction end does not reproduce the germline sequence, and a read error may be involved. The chain has TRBV9 and TRBJ2-3; 10 bases agree with TRBD2. CDR1 is SGDLS and CDR2 is YYNGEE in the germline V gene. The CDR3 is 12 amino acids. CDR3: CASSVLAGPKYF. In nucleotides, the CDR3 is TGTGCAAGCAGCGTACTAGCGGGGCCAAAGTATTTT. The full variable domain, completed using reference TRBV9 and TRBJ2-3, is DSGVTQTPKHLITATGQRVTLRCSPRSGDLSVYWYQQSLDQGLQFLIQYYNGEERAKGNILERFSAQQFPDLHSELNLSSLELGDSALYFCASSVLAGPKYFGPGTRLTVL.

V gene TRBV19 combines with J gene TRBJ1-2; no reliable D call. Trimming stripped 3 bases from V and 5 bases from J, with 16 bases between. This CDR3 comprises 15 residues. The germline V gene encodes CDR1 LNHDA and CDR2 SQIVND (reference sequence). The CDR3 region is CASSMVSVREYGYTF. DNA of the CDR3: TGTGCCAGTAGTATGGTGTCAGTAAGGGAGTATGGCTACACCTTC.

Turning to this clonotype: A read error may be the cause here, since a much bigger clone is one base away. This chain uses TRBV24-1 with TRBJ1-1; D uncertain. Germline V gene data show CDR1 as KGHDR and CDR2 as SFDVKD. The CDR3 extends over 15 amino acids. CDR3 bases: TGTGCCACCAGTGGGGCAGCGGACGGGAACACTAAAGCTTTCTTT. Translation: CATSGAADGNTKAFF.

The chain carries TRBV2 and TRBJ2-1; no reliable D call. The CDR3 totals 13 residues. Deletions cut 4 bases from V and 2 bases from J, with 6 bases between. Germline V gene data show CDR1 as SNHLY and CDR2 as FYNNEI. CDR3 in amino acids: CASSGVAYNEQFF. Written as DNA, the CDR3 is TGTGCCAGCAGTGGGGTCGCCTACAATGAGCAGTTCTTC.

This clonotype was observed a few times. The chain combines TRBV7-2 with TRBJ1-1, with 7 bases identical to TRBD1. The germline CDR1 and CDR2 sequences are SGHTA and FQGNSA. The trim removed 4 bases at V and 4 bases at J, leaving 9 bases unmatched. The CDR3 consists of 15 residues. The CDR3, as DNA: TGTGCCAGCAGCTCACCCAAGGGGGCTATCACTGAAGCTTTCTTT. Translating it yields CASSSPKGAITEAFF.

This clonotype was seen only a few times. The chain carries TRBV7-2 and TRBJ2-2, with 8 bases aligning to TRBD1. J was trimmed by 6 bases and V by 5 bases; bases with no gene match: 14. The CDR3 consists of 17 residues. The germline CDR1 and CDR2 sequences are SGHTA and FQGNSA. In DNA form, the CDR3 reads TGTGCCAGCAGCGCCCGGACAGGGAGAAATGGAGCCGGGGAGCTGTTTTTT. Protein: CASSARTGRNGAGELFF.

The chain uses TRBV4-1 and TRBJ1-6; D gene ambiguous. Germline lookup yields CDR1 MGHRA and CDR2 YSYEKL. The V end lost 2 bases, the J end lost 5 bases, and 10 bases lay between the germline ends. This CDR3 has 15 amino acids. As DNA, the CDR3 is TGCGCCAGCAGCCAACCCCAAGTTAATAATTCACCCCTCCACTTT. This sequence encodes CASSQPQVNNSPLHF.

By frequency in the sample, this clonotype is medium-sized. The chain uses TRBV6-2 or TRBV6-3 and TRBJ2-1, with D unresolved. Germline CDR1 is MNHEY and CDR2 is SVGEGT. CDR3 length equals 13 residues. V was shortened by 0 bases and J by 6 bases, with 6 bases between the two germline ends. The CDR3 reads CASSYSRGNEQFF. CDR3 DNA sequence: TGTGCCAGCAGTTACTCGAGAGGCAATGAGCAGTTCTTC.

This clonotype was picked up a small number of times. Written as DNA, the CDR3 is TGTGCCAGCAGCCCACTGTCTAGCGGGGGGGCCTCAGATACGCAGTATTTT. Amino acids: CASSPLSSGGASDTQYF. This chain connects TRBV7-9 to TRBJ2-3, with 12 nucleotides matching TRBD2. Germline values: CDR1 SEHNR, CDR2 FQNEAQ (reference sequence). Unmatched junction bases numbered 10, after V lost 5 bases and J lost 4 bases. The CDR3 length is 17 residues.

This clonotype was seen more than once but under ten times. This rearrangement joins TRBV7-9 to TRBJ2-1, with 9 bases aligning to TRBD1. The length of the CDR3 is 16 residues. Germline V gene data show CDR1 as SEHNR and CDR2 as FQNEAQ (reference sequence). Losses at the gene ends were 5 bases for V and 4 bases for J; bases not matched to a gene: 9. CDR3 sequence reads: CASSPSGDRAYNEQFF. The CDR3 DNA reads as TGTGCCAGCAGCCCTTCCGGGGACAGGGCTTACAATGAGCAGTTCTTC.

This clonotype showed up many times. The chain has TRBV27 and TRBJ1-2, with TRBD1 identical over 9 bases. The germline gives CDR1 MNHEY, CDR2 SMNVEV (reference sequence). This CDR3 comprises 15 residues. With V trimmed by 9 bases and J by 0 bases, 8 bases remained unmatched. The CDR3 region is CASSQGARANYGYTF. The DNA for the CDR3 is TGTGCCAGTTCACAGGGGGCGAGGGCTAACTATGGCTACACCTTC.

The chain couples TRBV19 to TRBJ2-1; 10 bases are shared with TRBD1. Germline V CDR1 and CDR2: LNHDA, SQIVND (reference sequence). The CDR3 is 13 residues long. V lost 5 bases to trimming and J lost 12 bases; unmatched junction nucleotides: 7. CDR3 sequence: CASSEDRGVVQFF. CDR3 in DNA: TGTGCCAGTAGTGAGGACAGGGGGGTCGTGCAGTTCTTC. The variable domain in full, with the rest retrieved from reference TRBV19 and TRBJ2-1, is DGGITQSPKYLFRKEGQNVTLSCEQNLNHDAMYWYRQDPGQGLRLIYYSQIVNDFQKGDIAEGYSVSREKKESFPLTVTSAQKNPTAFYLCASSEDRGVVQFFGPGTRLTVL.

The rearrangement uses TRBV7-9 and TRBJ2-7; 7 positions match TRBD1. The CDR3 contains 13 residues. V shed 8 bases and J 3 bases; nucleotides not matched to a gene: 7. From germline, CDR1 is SEHNR and CDR2 FQNEAQ (reference sequence). The CDR3 nucleotides are TGTGCCAGCTCACAAGGACAGGACTACGAGCAGTACGTC. This translates into CASSQGQDYEQYV.